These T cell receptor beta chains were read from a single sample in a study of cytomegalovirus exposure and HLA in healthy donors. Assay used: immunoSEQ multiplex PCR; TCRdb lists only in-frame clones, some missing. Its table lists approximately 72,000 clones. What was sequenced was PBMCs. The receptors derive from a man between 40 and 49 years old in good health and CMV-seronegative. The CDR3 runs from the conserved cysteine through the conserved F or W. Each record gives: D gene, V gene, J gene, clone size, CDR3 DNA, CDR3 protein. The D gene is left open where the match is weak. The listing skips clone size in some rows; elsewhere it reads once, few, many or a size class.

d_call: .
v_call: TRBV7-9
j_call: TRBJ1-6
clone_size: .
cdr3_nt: TGTGCCAGCAGCCGGATGGTGACAGATAATTCACCCCTCCACTTT
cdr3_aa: CASSRMVTDNSPLHF

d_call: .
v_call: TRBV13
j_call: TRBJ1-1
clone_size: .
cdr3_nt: TGTGCCAGCAGCCCTCCTATGAACACTGAAGCTTTCTTT
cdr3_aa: CASSPPMNTEAFF

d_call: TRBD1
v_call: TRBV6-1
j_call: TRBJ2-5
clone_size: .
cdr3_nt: TGTGCCAGCAGTAGTCCGGGACAGGGGAAAACCCAGTACTTC
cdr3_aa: CASSSPGQGKTQYF

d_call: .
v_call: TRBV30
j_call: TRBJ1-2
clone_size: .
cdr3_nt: TGTGCCTGGAGAGACCCCTCGGGGGGCGCTTCCTATGGCTACACCTTC
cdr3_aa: CAWRDPSGGASYGYTF

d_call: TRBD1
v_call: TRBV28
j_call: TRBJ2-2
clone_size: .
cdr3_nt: TGTGCCAGCTCCGGAACGCGGGACAGGGGGCGGAGCGGCACCGGGGAGCTGTTTTTT
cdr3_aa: CASSGTRDRGRSGTGELFF

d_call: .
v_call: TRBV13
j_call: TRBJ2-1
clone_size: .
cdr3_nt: TGTGCCAGCAGCTTACTTCCCAGTGAGCAGTTCTTC
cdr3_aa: CASSLLPSEQFF

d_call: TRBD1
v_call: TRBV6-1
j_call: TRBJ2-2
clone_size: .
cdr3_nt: TGTGCCAGCACTTCGGACAGGGGCCTCACCGGGGAGCTGTTTTTT
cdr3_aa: CASTSDRGLTGELFF

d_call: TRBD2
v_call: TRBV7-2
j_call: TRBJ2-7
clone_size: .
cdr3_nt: TGCGCCAGCAGCTTAAGCGGGGGTTTCTCCTACGAGCAGTACTTC
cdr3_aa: CASSLSGGFSYEQYF

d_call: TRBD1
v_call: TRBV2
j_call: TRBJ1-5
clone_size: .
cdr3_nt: TGTGCCAGCAGAGAGAAGGACAGGGGAGTGCGCAATCAGCCCCAGCATTTT
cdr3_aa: CASREKDRGVRNQPQHF

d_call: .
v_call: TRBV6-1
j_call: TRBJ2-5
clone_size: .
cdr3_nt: TGTGCCAGCAGTGTCACAGGAAAATGGAACCAAGAGACCCAGTACTTC
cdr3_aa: CASSVTGKWNQETQYF

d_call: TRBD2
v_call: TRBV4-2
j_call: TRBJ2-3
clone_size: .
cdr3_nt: TGTGCCAGCAGCCAAGTTCGAAGCGGGGGCCCTAGCACAGATACGCAGTATTTT
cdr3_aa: CASSQVRSGGPSTDTQYF

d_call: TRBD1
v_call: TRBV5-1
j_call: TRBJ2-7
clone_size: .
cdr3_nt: TGCGCCAGCAGCCCTTGGACAGGCCCCTCCTACGAGCAGTACTTC
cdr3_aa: CASSPWTGPSYEQYF

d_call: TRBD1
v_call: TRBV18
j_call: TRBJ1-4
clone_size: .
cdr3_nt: TGTGCCAGCTCACCGAATACAGGGGGCTCTGCTGAAAAACTGTTTTTT
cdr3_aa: CASSPNTGGSAEKLFF

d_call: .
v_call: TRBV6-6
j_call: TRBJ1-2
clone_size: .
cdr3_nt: TGTGCCAGCATCCGCAGGGGCGTCGATGGCTACACCTTC
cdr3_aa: CASIRRGVDGYTF

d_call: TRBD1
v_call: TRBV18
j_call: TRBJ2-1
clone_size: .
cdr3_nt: TGTGCCAGCTCACTCCCGGGGACAGGGGGCCTCAATGAGCAGTTCTTC
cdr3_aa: CASSLPGTGGLNEQFF

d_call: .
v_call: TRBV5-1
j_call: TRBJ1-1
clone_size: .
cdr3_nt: TGCGCCAGCAGCCCGGCGGTCAAGCAGAACACTGAAGCTTTCTTT
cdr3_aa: CASSPAVKQNTEAFF

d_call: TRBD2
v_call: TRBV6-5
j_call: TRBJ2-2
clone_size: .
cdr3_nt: TGTGCCAGCAGTTACACTAGCGGGGGGAGGCTGTTTTTT
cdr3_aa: CASSYTSGGRLFF

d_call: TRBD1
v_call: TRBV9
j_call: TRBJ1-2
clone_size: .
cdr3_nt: TGTGCCAGCAGCGTAGAGGGACAGGGATATGGCTACACCTTC
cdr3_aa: CASSVEGQGYGYTF

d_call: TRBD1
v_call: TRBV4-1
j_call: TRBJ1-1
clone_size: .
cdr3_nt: TGCGCCAGCAGCCAACCGACAGGGGGCACTGAAGCTTTCTTT
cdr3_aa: CASSQPTGGTEAFF

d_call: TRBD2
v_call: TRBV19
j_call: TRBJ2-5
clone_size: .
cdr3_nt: TGTGCCAGTAGTATAGCTAGCGGGGGTTTCGGGCGGGAGACCCAGTACTTC
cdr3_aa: CASSIASGGFGRETQYF

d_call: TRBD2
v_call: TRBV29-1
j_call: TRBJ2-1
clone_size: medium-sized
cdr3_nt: TGCAGCGTTTCTCCTAGCGGGGGCTATGAGCAGTTCTTC
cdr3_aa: CSVSPSGGYEQFF

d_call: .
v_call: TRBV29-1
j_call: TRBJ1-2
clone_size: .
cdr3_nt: TGCAGCGTTGAAATCGGGGGAGGCTACACCTTC
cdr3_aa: CSVEIGGGYTF

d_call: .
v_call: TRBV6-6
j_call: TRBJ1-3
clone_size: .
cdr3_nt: TGTGCCAGCGGATCCGGGGGCTCTGGAAACACCATATATTTT
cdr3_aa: CASGSGGSGNTIYF

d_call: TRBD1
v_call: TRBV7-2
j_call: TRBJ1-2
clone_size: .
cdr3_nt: TGTGCCAGCAGCTTAGGGACAGGGGCCTATGGCTACACCTTC
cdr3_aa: CASSLGTGAYGYTF

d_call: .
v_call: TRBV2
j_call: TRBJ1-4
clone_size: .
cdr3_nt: TGTGCCAGCAGCATGGCGGGAGCAACTAATGAAAAACTGTTTTTT
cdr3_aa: CASSMAGATNEKLFF

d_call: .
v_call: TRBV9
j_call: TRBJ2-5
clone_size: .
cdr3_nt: TGTGCCAGCAGCGTGGGGGGGGCCCAGAAAACCCAGTACTTC
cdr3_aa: CASSVGGAQKTQYF

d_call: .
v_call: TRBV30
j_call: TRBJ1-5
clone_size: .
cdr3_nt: TGTGCCTGGAGTCCACAGCCAAATCAGCCCCAGCATTTT
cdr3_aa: CAWSPQPNQPQHF

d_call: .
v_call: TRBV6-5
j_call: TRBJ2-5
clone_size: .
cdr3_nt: TGTGCCAGCAGCCAGGGGGGAGAGACCCAGTACTTC
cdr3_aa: CASSQGGETQYF

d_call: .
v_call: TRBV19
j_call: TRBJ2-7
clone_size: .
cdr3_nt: TGTGCCAGTAGTATGACAGGAGCTTCCTACGAGCAGTACTTC
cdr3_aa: CASSMTGASYEQYF

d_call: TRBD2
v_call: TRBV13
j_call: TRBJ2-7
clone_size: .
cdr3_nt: TGTGCCAGCAGCCCTCAGCGGGGCGAGCAGTACTTC
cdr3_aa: CASSPQRGEQYF

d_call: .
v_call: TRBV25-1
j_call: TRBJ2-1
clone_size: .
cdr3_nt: TGTGCCAGTACTGCAGGGGTTTTGAATGAGCAGTTCTTC
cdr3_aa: CASTAGVLNEQFF

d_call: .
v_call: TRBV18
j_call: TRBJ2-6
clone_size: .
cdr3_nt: TGTGCCAGCTCACCGAGGGATTATTCGGGGGCCAACGTCCTGACTTTC
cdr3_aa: CASSPRDYSGANVLTF

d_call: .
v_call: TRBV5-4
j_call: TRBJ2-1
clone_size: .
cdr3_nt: TGTGCCAGCAGCTTGAGCGGAGCGGGTTACTACAATGAGCAGTTCTTC
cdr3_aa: CASSLSGAGYYNEQFF

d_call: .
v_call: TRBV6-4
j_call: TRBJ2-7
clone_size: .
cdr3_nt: TGTGCCAGCAGTGACTGGGACACCTCCTACGAGCAGTACTTC
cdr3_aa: CASSDWDTSYEQYF

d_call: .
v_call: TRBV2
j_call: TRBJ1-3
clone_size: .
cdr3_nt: TGTGCCAGCAGTACACCCACAGGGAACACCATATATTTT
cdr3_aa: CASSTPTGNTIYF

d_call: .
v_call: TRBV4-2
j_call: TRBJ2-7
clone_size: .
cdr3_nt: TGTGCCAGCAGCCAAGAGGACAACTACGAGCAGTACTTC
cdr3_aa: CASSQEDNYEQYF

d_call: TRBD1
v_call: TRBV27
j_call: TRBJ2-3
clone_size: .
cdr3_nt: TGTGCCAGCAGTTTATCACAGGGGGGAACAGATACGCAGTATTTT
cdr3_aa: CASSLSQGGTDTQYF

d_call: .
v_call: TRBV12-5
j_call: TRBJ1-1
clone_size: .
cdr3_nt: TGTGCTAGTGGTTTTGAAGAAACAGGGAAGAGCACTGAAGCTTTCTTT
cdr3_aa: CASGFEETGKSTEAFF

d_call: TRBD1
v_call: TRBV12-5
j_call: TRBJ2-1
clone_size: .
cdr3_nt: TGTGCTAGTGGTTTGGGGGACAGTAACAATGAGCAGTTCTTC
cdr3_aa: CASGLGDSNNEQFF

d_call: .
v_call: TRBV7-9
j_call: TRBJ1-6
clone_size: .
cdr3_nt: TGTGCCAGCAGCCCCCCAGGGTTACATTCACCCCTCCACTTT
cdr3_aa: CASSPPGLHSPLHF

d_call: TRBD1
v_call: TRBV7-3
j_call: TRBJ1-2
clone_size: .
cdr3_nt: TGTGCCAGCAGCTCCGGGACAGGGGGCGATGGCTACACCTTC
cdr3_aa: CASSSGTGGDGYTF

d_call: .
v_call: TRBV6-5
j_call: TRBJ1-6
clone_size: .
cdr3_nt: TGTGCCAGCAGTGGAGGGTATTATAATTCACCCCTCCACTTT
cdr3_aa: CASSGGYYNSPLHF

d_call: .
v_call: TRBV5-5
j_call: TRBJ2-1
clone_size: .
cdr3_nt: TGTGCCAGCAGCCCCGAGGCAGGGAATGAGCAGTTCTTC
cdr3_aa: CASSPEAGNEQFF

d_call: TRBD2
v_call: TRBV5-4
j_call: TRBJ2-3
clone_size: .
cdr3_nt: TGTGCCAGCAGCATCAGACTAGCGGGGCCCACAGATACGCAGTATTTT
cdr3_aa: CASSIRLAGPTDTQYF

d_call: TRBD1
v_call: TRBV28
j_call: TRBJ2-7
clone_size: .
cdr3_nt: TGTGCCAGCAGTTCGGGACAGGTGAGCTACGAGCAGTACTTC
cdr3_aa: CASSSGQVSYEQYF

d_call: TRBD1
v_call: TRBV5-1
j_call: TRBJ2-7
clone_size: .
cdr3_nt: TGCGCCAGCACCGATAAGACAGGGGTGACCTACGAGCAGTACTTC
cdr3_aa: CASTDKTGVTYEQYF

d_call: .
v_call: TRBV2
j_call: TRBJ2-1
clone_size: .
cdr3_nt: TGTGCCAGCAGTGTTTCAGGTAGATACAATGAGCAGTTCTTC
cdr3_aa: CASSVSGRYNEQFF

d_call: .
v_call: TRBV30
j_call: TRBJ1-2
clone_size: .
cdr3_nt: TGTGCCTGGAGTGTACAGCCCGACAGTGGCTACACCTTC
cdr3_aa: CAWSVQPDSGYTF

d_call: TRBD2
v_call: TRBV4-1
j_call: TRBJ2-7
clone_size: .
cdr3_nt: TGCGCCAGCAGCCAAGGGGCTCAAGGCGGGGGGGCCTACGAGCAGTACTTC
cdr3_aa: CASSQGAQGGGAYEQYF

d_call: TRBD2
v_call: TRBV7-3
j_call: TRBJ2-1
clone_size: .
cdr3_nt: TGTGCCAGCAGCTCCTCCCTCCTAGCGGGGAATGAGCAGTTCTTC
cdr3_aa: CASSSSLLAGNEQFF

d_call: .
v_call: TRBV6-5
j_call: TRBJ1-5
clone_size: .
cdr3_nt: TGTGCCAGCAGTTACCGGGGCAATCAGCCCCAGCATTTT
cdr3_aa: CASSYRGNQPQHF

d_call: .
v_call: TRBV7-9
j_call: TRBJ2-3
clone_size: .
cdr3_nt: TGTGCCAGCAGCTACACCTCGAGCACAGATACGCAGTATTTT
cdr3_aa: CASSYTSSTDTQYF

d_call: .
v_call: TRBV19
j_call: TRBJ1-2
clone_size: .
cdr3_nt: TGTGCCAGTAGTATTGTCCAGGGTTTCTATGGCTACACCTTC
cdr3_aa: CASSIVQGFYGYTF

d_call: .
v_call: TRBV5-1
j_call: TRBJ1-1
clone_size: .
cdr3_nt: TGCGCCAGCAGCTTGGCGTCTTCGAGGGAGAACACTGAAGCTTTCTTT
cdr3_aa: CASSLASSRENTEAFF

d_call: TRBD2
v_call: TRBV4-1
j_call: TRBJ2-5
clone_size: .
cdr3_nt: TGCGCCAGCAGCCAAGGGGAGGCTAGCGGGTCGCGAGAGACCCAGTACTTC
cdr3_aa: CASSQGEASGSRETQYF